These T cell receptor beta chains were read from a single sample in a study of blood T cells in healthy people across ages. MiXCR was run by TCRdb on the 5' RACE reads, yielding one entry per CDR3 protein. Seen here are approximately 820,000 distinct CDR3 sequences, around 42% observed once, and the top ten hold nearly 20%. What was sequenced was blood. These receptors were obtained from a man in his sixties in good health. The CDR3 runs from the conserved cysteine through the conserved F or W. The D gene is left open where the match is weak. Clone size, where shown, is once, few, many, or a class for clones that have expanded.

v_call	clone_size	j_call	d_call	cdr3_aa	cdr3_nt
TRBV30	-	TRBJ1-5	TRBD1	CAWSPGQGSFQPQHF	TGTGCCTGGAGTCCCGGACAGGGGTCGTTTCAGCCCCAGCATTTT
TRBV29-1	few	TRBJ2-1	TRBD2	CSAGGLMNRDEFF	TGCAGTGCGGGGGGACTAATGAACCGGGACGAGTTCTTC
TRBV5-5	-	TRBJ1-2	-	CASSFWDDYYGYTF	TGTGCCAGCAGCTTCTGGGACGACTACTATGGCTACACCTTC
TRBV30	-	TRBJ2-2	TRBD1	CAWSVSDRVTGELFF	TGTGCCTGGAGTGTGTCGGACAGGGTTACCGGGGAGCTGTTTTTT
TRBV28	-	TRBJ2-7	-	CASSPSAFSYEQYF	TGTGCCAGCAGTCCCTCGGCCTTCTCCTACGAGCAGTACTTC
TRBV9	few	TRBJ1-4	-	CASNEGRTNEKLFF	TGTGCCAGCAATGAGGGACGGACGAATGAAAAACTGTTTTTT
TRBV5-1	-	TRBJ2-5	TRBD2	CASTGTSIPHEQYF	TGCGCCAGCACTGGGACTAGCATTCCCCATGAGCAGTACTTC
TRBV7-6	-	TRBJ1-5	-	CASSLAGNKPQHF	TGTGCCAGCAGCTTAGCAGGGAACAAGCCCCAGCATTTT
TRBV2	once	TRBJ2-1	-	CASSEARKPTGQFF	TGTGCCAGCAGTGAAGCGCGAAAGCCCACAGGGCAGTTCTTC
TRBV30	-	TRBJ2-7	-	CAWSTEGGNEQYF	TGTGCCTGGAGCACAGAAGGAGGCAACGAGCAGTACTTC
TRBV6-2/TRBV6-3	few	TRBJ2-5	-	CASSYWGNQETQYF	TGTGCCAGCAGTTACTGGGGGAACCAAGAGACCCAGTACTTC
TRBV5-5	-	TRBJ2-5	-	CASSLLRTALETQYF	TGTGCCAGCAGCTTACTTAGGACAGCACTAGAGACCCAGTACTTC
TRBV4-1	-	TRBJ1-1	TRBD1	CASSQGDRVGRNTEAFF	TGCGCCAGCAGCCAAGGGGACAGGGTGGGGAGGAACACTGAAGCTTTCTTT
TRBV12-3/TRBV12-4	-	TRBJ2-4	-	CASSLGPTVAGNIQYF	TGTGCCAGCAGTTTAGGGCCGACAGTGGCCGGGAACATTCAGTACTTC
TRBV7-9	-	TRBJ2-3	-	CASSVEVGTDTQYF	TGTGCCAGCAGCGTAGAGGTCGGCACAGATACGCAGTATTTT
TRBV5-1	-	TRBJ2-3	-	CASRLDMSTDTQYF	TGCGCCAGCAGACTGGACATGAGCACAGATACGCAGTATTTT
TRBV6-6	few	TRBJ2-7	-	CASSYSSRAGYSSYEQYF	TGTGCCAGCAGTTACTCGAGCCGTGCGGGGTATAGCTCCTACGAGCAGTACTTC
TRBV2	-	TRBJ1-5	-	CASSERGWGNQPQHF	TGTGCCAGCAGTGAGCGGGGATGGGGCAATCAGCCCCAGCATTTT
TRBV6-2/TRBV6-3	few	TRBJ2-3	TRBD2	CASSHASGGLLTDTQYF	TGTGCCAGCAGCCACGCTAGCGGGGGGCTCTTGACTGATACGCAGTATTTT
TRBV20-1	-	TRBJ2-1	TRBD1	CSARERGVGQGGYSEQFF	TGCAGTGCTAGAGAGAGAGGGGTAGGACAGGGAGGTTATAGTGAGCAGTTCTTC
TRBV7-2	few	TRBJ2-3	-	CASSLFSSETTDTQYF	TGTGCCAGCAGCTTATTTTCTAGCGAGACCACAGATACGCAGTATTTT
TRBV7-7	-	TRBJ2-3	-	CASSPTPGVLADTQYF	TGTGCCAGCAGCCCAACGCCGGGCGTGTTGGCAGATACGCAGTATTTT
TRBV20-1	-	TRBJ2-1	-	CSASWQPTAGEQFF	TGCAGTGCTAGTTGGCAGCCAACTGCTGGTGAGCAGTTCTTC
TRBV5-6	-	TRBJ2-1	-	CASSVRGARGEQFF	TGTGCCAGCAGCGTGAGGGGGGCGCGAGGTGAGCAGTTCTTC
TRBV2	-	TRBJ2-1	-	CASSDWMGLRYNEQFF	TGTGCCAGTAGTGATTGGATGGGGCTGCGCTACAATGAGCAGTTCTTC
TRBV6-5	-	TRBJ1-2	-	CASSYSADVYGYTF	TGTGCCAGCAGTTACTCGGCAGACGTCTATGGCTACACCTTC